These 23 T cell receptor beta chains were sequenced from one sample in a study of blood T cell repertoires in COVID-19. TCRdb's copy holds only in-frame clones and misses some; the assay was immunoSEQ multiplex PCR. Here the sample spans about 240,000 clones, roughly 82% being singletons. Material for sequencing was peripheral blood. The receptors come from a man at least 80 years old with acute or convalescent COVID-19.

This rearrangement joins TRBV27 to TRBJ2-7; maybe TRBD2 (6 bases). Looked up from germline, CDR1 is MNHEY and CDR2 is SMNVEV (reference sequence). The CDR3 loop spans 15 amino acids. V was pared by 6 bases and J by 3 bases, with 18 bases between. The DNA for the CDR3 is TGTGCCAGCAGCTGGGCCGGGAGAGTTCTCTACGAGCAGTACTTC. Its translation is CASSWAGRVLYEQYF.

The V gene is TRBV18, the J gene TRBJ1-1; no reliable D call. The CDR3 spans 14 residues. V was trimmed by 2 bases and J by 5 bases, leaving 12 bases between them. The V gene's germline CDR1 is KGHSH and CDR2 LQKENI. The CDR3 region has the DNA TGTGCCAGCTCACCAGAGGTATATAGGACTGAAGCTTTCTTT. Encoded protein: CASSPEVYRTEAFF.

The V gene is TRBV7-3, the J gene TRBJ1-3, with 7 bases identical to TRBD1. Germline V gives CDR1 SGHTA, CDR2 FQGTGA. The ends lost 4 bases at V and 2 bases at J; junction bases unmatched: 5. The CDR3 runs to 15 residues. DNA for the CDR3: TGTGCCAGCAGCTCCGGAGGGGGCCCTGGAAACACCATATATTTT. Its protein is CASSSGGGPGNTIYF.

V is TRBV27 and J is TRBJ2-3, with TRBD1 identical over 7 bases. The CDR3 contains 13 residues. Per germline, CDR1 MNHEY and CDR2 SMNVEV (reference sequence). V gave up 5 bases and J gave up 3 bases; unmatched junction bases: 2. The CDR3 region has the DNA TGTGCCAGCAGTCCGGGACAGACAGATACGCAGTATTTT. Its protein product is CASSPGQTDTQYF.

This clone was counted once. The V and J genes are TRBV27 and TRBJ2-7; a weak D match, TRBD2 (6 bases). This CDR3 comprises 16 residues. V was cut by 4 bases and J by 0 bases, with 16 bases left in between. Germline V gives CDR1 MNHEY, CDR2 SMNVEV (reference sequence). The CDR3: CASSSVGDGSSYEQYF. CDR3 bases: TGTGCCAGCAGTTCCGTCGGGGACGGGAGCTCCTACGAGCAGTACTTC.

This sequence joins TRBV11-3 and TRBJ1-6; no definite D call. Trimming removed 0 bases from V and 0 bases from J, with 12 bases in between. CDR3 size: 18 residues. The V gene's germline CDR1 is SGHNT and CDR2 YENEEA. The CDR3 reads CASSLDRGGSSYNSPLHF. The CDR3 bases are TGTGCCAGCAGCTTAGATCGGGGAGGGAGCTCCTATAATTCACCCCTCCACTTT.

The table lists this clone with a few counts. The chain couples TRBV27 to TRBJ1-6, with 8 bases aligning to TRBD1. The CDR3 length is 15 residues. Looked up from germline, CDR1 is MNHEY and CDR2 is SMNVEV (reference sequence). The V and J ends lost 6 bases and 7 bases, in that order; junction bases with no gene match: 8. The CDR3 sequence is CASRPFQGANSPLHF. CDR3 in DNA: TGTGCCAGCAGACCGTTTCAGGGGGCGAATTCACCCCTCCACTTT.

The gene calls are TRBV5-1 and TRBJ1-1; 7 bases are a match to TRBD1. The CDR3 length is 13 residues. CDR1 is SGHRS, CDR2 YFSETQ, per germline. Unmatched junction bases numbered 5, after V lost 4 bases and J lost 5 bases. CDR3 bases: TGCGCCAGCAGCACCTTACAGGGGACTGAAGCTTTCTTT. Residues: CASSTLQGTEAFF.

The rearrangement joins TRBV13 to TRBJ2-3; 14 bases are a match to TRBD2. V was pared by 2 bases and J by 0 bases, with 7 bases of the junction left unmatched. This CDR3 comprises 19 residues. The germline CDR1 and CDR2 sequences are PRHDT and FYEKMQ (reference sequence). CDR3 sequence (DNA): TGTGCCAGCAGCTTAACCGGGGGACTAGCGGGAGAAAGCACAGATACGCAGTATTTT. Amino acid sequence: CASSLTGGLAGESTDTQYF.

This chain joins TRBV12-2 and TRBJ2-7; the table assigns TRBD1, which was not confirmed against the DNA. TRBV12-2 is described as a pseudogene. This CDR3 is 15 amino acids long. The CDR3 nucleotides read TGTGCAAGTCGCTTAGATGGGACAGCTGCCTACGAGCAGTACTTC. Its translation is CASRLDGTAAYEQYF.

The chain uses TRBV6-5 and TRBJ2-7; 10 bases are shared with TRBD2. V dropped 8 bases and J dropped 5; count of bases not matched to a gene: 6. In germline, CDR1 is MNHEY, CDR2 SVGAGI. This CDR3 is 13 amino acids long. This chain's CDR3 is CASEELAGNEQYF. DNA of the CDR3: TGTGCCAGCGAAGAACTAGCGGGAAACGAGCAGTACTTC.

V and J are TRBV9 and TRBJ2-3, with 11 bases matching TRBD2. The junction had 7 bases not matched to a gene; V was cut back by 3 bases and J by 4 bases. CDR1 SGDLS and CDR2 YYNGEE come from the germline V gene. There are 16 residues in the CDR3. The CDR3 coding sequence is TGTGCCAGCAGCGCGGGGATAGCGGGAGGGGCAGATACGCAGTATTTT. This sequence encodes CASSAGIAGGADTQYF.

The rearrangement uses TRBV18 and TRBJ1-5, with D possibly matching TRBD1 (5 bases). Trimming removed 3 bases from V and 3 bases from J, with 9 bases in between. Germline V gene data show CDR1 as KGHSH and CDR2 as LQKENI. The CDR3 totals 14 residues. The CDR3 nucleotides read TGTGCCAGCTCACCGACAGACTTCAATCAGCCCCAGCATTTT. Its protein is CASSPTDFNQPQHF.

J is TRBJ1-2 and V is TRBV6-5; maybe TRBD1 (5 bases). The V gene lost 6 bases and the J gene lost 4 bases, with 12 bases spanning the gap. The germline CDR1 and CDR2 sequences are MNHEY and SVGAGI. The CDR3 has 13 residues. CDR3 in DNA: TGTGCCAGCAGAGGAACGACAGCCTATGGCTACACCTTC. This translates into CASRGTTAYGYTF.

V is TRBV4-1 and J is TRBJ2-7; D not resolved. Germline assignment: CDR1 MGHRA and CDR2 YSYEKL. The V gene lost 1 base and the J gene lost 6 bases, with 16 bases spanning the gap. CDR3 length equals 15 residues. The DNA for the CDR3 is TGCGCCAGCAGCCAAGCTCCTACCCTCTTAGCCGAGCAGTACTTC. Translation gives CASSQAPTLLAEQYF.

The chain links TRBV5-5 to TRBJ2-3, with 9 bases matching TRBD2. The CDR3 is 16 residues long. Germline loops: CDR1 SGHKS, CDR2 YYEKEE (reference sequence). The junction had 6 bases not matched to a gene; V was cut back by 4 bases and J by 0 bases. CDR3 sequence: CASSGLGLASTDTQYF. In DNA form, the CDR3 reads TGTGCCAGCAGCGGCCTAGGACTAGCGAGCACAGATACGCAGTATTTT.

V is TRBV6-5 and J is TRBJ2-7; 9 bases are shared with TRBD1. The CDR3 loop spans 16 amino acids. Germline CDR1 MNHEY, CDR2 SVGAGI. Trimming removed 0 bases from V and 3 bases from J; junction bases left unmatched: 6. The CDR3 DNA is TGTGCCAGCAGTTACTCAGCCGACAGGGGGAACTACGAGCAGTACTTC. It codes for CASSYSADRGNYEQYF.

The chain is built from TRBV29-1 and TRBJ1-2; D not certain. V gave up 6 bases and J gave up 1 base, with 9 bases separating them. The V gene's germline CDR1 is SQVTM and CDR2 ANQGSEA. The CDR3 runs to 12 residues. The CDR3 nucleotides read TGCAGCGTGGCAGCGATTAACTATGGCTACACCTTC. It yields the protein CSVAAINYGYTF.

The chain has TRBV19 and TRBJ1-6; 7 positions match TRBD1. Germline V CDR1 and CDR2: LNHDA, SQIVND (reference sequence). V shed 7 bases and J 4 bases; nucleotides not matched to a gene: 7. The CDR3 runs 15 residues. The CDR3 spells CASTGPRGYNSPLHF. CDR3 DNA: TGTGCCAGTACGGGTCCCAGGGGGTATAATTCACCCCTCCACTTT.

The rearrangement uses TRBV25-1 and TRBJ2-5; the match to TRBD1 covers 8 bases. V was pared by 6 bases and J by 1 base, with 4 bases of the junction left unmatched. This CDR3 comprises 14 residues. Looked up from germline, CDR1 is MGHDK and CDR2 is SYGVNS. The chain's CDR3 is CASSLTGVQETQYF. The CDR3 bases are TGTGCCAGCAGCCTGACAGGGGTCCAAGAGACCCAGTACTTC.

The V and J genes are TRBV29-1 and TRBJ2-5, with TRBD2 as a possible D gene (6 bases). Germline V lookup: CDR1 SQVTM, CDR2 ANQGSEA. The ends were cut back, 7 bases at V and 2 bases at J, with 17 bases in the middle. The CDR3 has 14 residues. The CDR3 coding sequence is TGCAGCGCGGCCGTACGGGGGAAGCAAGAGACCCAGTACTTC. As protein: CSAAVRGKQETQYF.

This clone was picked up a small number of times. The rearrangement joins TRBV19 to TRBJ2-7, with D possibly being TRBD1 (5 bases). The CDR3 runs 15 residues. The V end was cut by 3 bases, the J end by 0 bases, with 12 bases between. Looked up from germline, CDR1 is LNHDA and CDR2 is SQIVND (reference sequence). The CDR3 sequence: CASSMKQDSSYEQYF. The CDR3 nucleotides read TGTGCCAGTAGTATGAAACAGGATAGCTCCTACGAGCAGTACTTC.

The chain recombines TRBV4-2 with TRBJ1-2; 7 positions match TRBD1. This CDR3 spans 14 amino acids. Germline V gene data show CDR1 as LGHNA and CDR2 as YNFKEQ. V was clipped by 4 bases and J by 8 bases; unmatched bases: 10. The CDR3 DNA sequence: TGTGCCAGCAGCCCAGGAGGGCAGGGGGGAGGCTACACCTTC. As protein: CASSPGGQGGGYTF.